These 10 T cell receptor beta chains were sequenced from one sample in a study of beta chain features in type 1 diabetes. Study-wide results and caveats: TCRB CDR3 length was moderately but significantly reduced in all four CD4+ subsets of Type 1 diabetes patients.

Expressed TCRB transcripts were sequenced because the entire RNA isolate underwent reverse transcription. Here immunoSEQ multiplex PCR was the method, and the copy in TCRdb shows in-frame clones only, minus some. This sample has about 180,000 clones, with over 6% found just once. These receptors have no identified antigens. The sequencing input was central memory CD4+ T cells from blood. The receptors stem from a man aged 18 to 35 with type 1 diabetes.

The CDR3: CASSLPSGNNEQFF. CDR3 nucleotide sequence: TGTGCCAGCAGTTTGCCTAGCGGTAACAATGAGCAGTTCTTC. V and J are TRBV28 and TRBJ2-1, with 7 bases aligning to TRBD2. The V segment lost 3 bases and the J segment 5 bases; nucleotides outside the gene matches: 4. Germline values: CDR1 MDHEN, CDR2 SYDVKM. The length of the CDR3 is 14 residues. Variable domain in full (rest from reference TRBV28 and TRBJ2-1): DVKVTQSSRYLVKRTGEKVFLECVQDMDHENMFWYRQDPGLGLRLIYFSYDVKMKEKGDIPEGYSVSREKKERFSLILESASTNQTSMYLCASSLPSGNNEQFFGPGTRLTVL.

This clone was picked up a small number of times. CDR3 loop: CASSTSGTTYEQYF. For the CDR3, the DNA is TGTGCCAGCAGCACTAGCGGGACTACCTACGAGCAGTACTTC. J is TRBJ2-7 and V is TRBV5-4, with 10 bases identical to TRBD2. The CDR3 totals 14 residues. The junction had 3 bases not matched to a gene; V was cut back by 4 bases and J by 2 bases. Germline CDR1 and CDR2: SGHNT and YYREEE (reference sequence).

This clone was seen many times. V is TRBV27 and J is TRBJ1-1; 7 bases are shared with TRBD1. CDR3 size: 16 residues. J gave up 5 bases and V 2 bases, and 11 bases lay outside the gene matches. CDR1 is MNHEY and CDR2 is SMNVEV in the germline V gene (reference sequence). CDR3 protein: CASSLRGGRKGTEAFF. The CDR3 nucleotides are TGTGCCAGCAGTTTACGAGGGGGCCGGAAAGGGACTGAAGCTTTCTTT.

The sample holds a few counts of this clone. Other DNA sequences in this specimen translate into the identical CDR3. The rearrangement links TRBV19 to TRBJ1-2; D call uncertain. Looked up from germline, CDR1 is LNHDA and CDR2 is SQIVND (reference sequence). V shed 3 bases and J shed 5 bases, with 7 bases lying between them. CDR3 length: 12 amino acids. As DNA, the CDR3 is TGTGCCAGTAGTATTCGGAGTTATGGCTACACCTTC. It is translated as CASSIRSYGYTF.

This rearrangement joins TRBV5-4 to TRBJ2-3; the match to TRBD1 covers 7 bases. CDR3 length: 15 residues. V was clipped by 2 bases and J by 2 bases; unmatched bases: 5. Germline V gene lookup returns CDR1 SGHNT and CDR2 YYREEE (reference sequence). The CDR3 coding sequence is TGTGCCAGCAGCTTAGGGGGCACACACACAGATACGCAGTATTTT. Its protein product is CASSLGGTHTDTQYF.

This clone was seen more than once but under ten times. The chain uses TRBV6-6 and TRBJ2-3; the D gene is possibly TRBD2 (6 bases). The CDR3 sequence is 14 residues long. Trimming took 2 bases from V and 6 from J, leaving 12 bases between them. CDR1 and CDR2 (germline): MNHNY, SVGAGI (reference sequence). The CDR3 nucleotides are TGTGCCAGCAGTTACCGCTCCAGCGGGGATACGCAGTATTTT. This encodes CASSYRSSGDTQYF.

This chain uses TRBV7-2 with TRBJ2-7, with D uncertain. The V end was cut by 5 bases, the J end by 7 bases, with 18 bases between. Germline CDR1 reads SGHTA; CDR2 reads FQGNSA. The CDR3 has 14 amino acids. The CDR3 DNA reads as TGTGCCAGCAGCCCGTCGAGGCCGCCGAGGGAGCAGTACTTC. Protein product: CASSPSRPPREQYF.

In its sample, this clone was seen a few times. The chain carries TRBV5-1 and TRBJ1-1; D unresolved. This CDR3 spans 13 amino acids. Germline V gene sequence: CDR1 SGHRS, CDR2 YFSETQ. Trimming left V 9 bases short and J 3 bases short, with 15 bases between. CDR3 coding DNA: TGCGCCACCTCAAACCAGCGCGACACTGAAGCTTTCTTT. This codes for CATSNQRDTEAFF.

This rearrangement joins TRBV15 to TRBJ2-2; 11 bases are shared with TRBD2. With V trimmed by 2 bases and J by 6 bases, 5 bases remained unmatched. The V gene's germline CDR1 is LNHNV and CDR2 YYDKDF (reference sequence). This CDR3 is 16 amino acids long. For the CDR3, the DNA is TGTGCCACCAGCAGACCACTAGCGGGAGATGCCGGGGAGCTGTTTTTT. This translates into CATSRPLAGDAGELFF.

This clone showed up just a few times. The CDR3 loop reads CAWSVRGGGGYNSPLHF. CDR3 DNA sequence: TGTGCCTGGAGTGTACGGGGAGGGGGTGGCTATAATTCACCCCTCCACTTT. This sequence joins TRBV30 and TRBJ1-6, with a possible D match to TRBD1 (6 bases). V lost 0 bases and J lost 3, with 15 bases in between. In germline, CDR1 is GTSNPN, CDR2 SVGIG (reference sequence). CDR3 length: 17 residues.